The next 31 T cell receptor beta chains were all read from a single sample in a study of cytomegalovirus exposure and HLA in healthy donors. The PCR made use of 60 Vbeta and 13 Jbeta primers. Libraries were prepared by immunoSEQ multiplex PCR; TCRdb keeps only in-frame clonotypes and omits some of them. The sample has about 160,000 clones; 65% to 80% are singletons. The sequencing input was PBMCs. These receptors all come from a woman aged 40 to 50 in good health and CMV-seropositive.

The chain combines TRBV6-4 with TRBJ2-1; TRBD2 is a possible D gene (6 bases). Between the trimmed V and J ends, which lost 4 bases and 0 bases, there was a span of 13 bases. The CDR3 length is 16 residues. The germline V gene has CDR1 MRHNA and CDR2 SNTAGT. CDR3 protein: CASSVEGKSSYNEQFF. The CDR3 DNA reads TGTGCCAGCAGTGTGGAGGGGAAGAGCTCCTACAATGAGCAGTTCTTC.

The CDR3 nucleotides read TGTGCCAGCAGCTTCCCTCCTTCAGATACGCAGTATTTT. Translation gives CASSFPPSDTQYF. This chain connects TRBV7-2 to TRBJ2-3, with unresolved D. This CDR3 spans 13 amino acids. Germline V gives CDR1 SGHTA, CDR2 FQGNSA. Trimming removed 3 bases from V and 4 bases from J, with 8 bases in between.

Of note for this clone: At one of its ends the junction is not consistent with the germline gene, which may arise from a read error. This chain connects TRBV30 to TRBJ2-6, with 10 bases fitting TRBD2. This CDR3 is 17 amino acids long. Germline V gene lookup returns CDR1 GTSNPN and CDR2 SVGIG (reference sequence). In nucleotides, the CDR3 is TGTGCCGGGAGCGGGGGGGCCACCCAGTCTGGGGCCAACGTCCTGACTTTC. Protein sequence: CAGSGGATQSGANVLTF.

The chain has TRBV6-1 and TRBJ1-2, with TRBD1 matching over 7 bases. V lost 2 bases to trimming and J lost 7 bases; unmatched junction nucleotides: 10. The CDR3 loop spans 15 amino acids. Germline V gene data show CDR1 as MNHNS and CDR2 as SASEGT. The CDR3 DNA follows: TGTGCCAGCAGTGAATCGAGGGGGCGGGGCTCTGGCTACACCTTC. Translating it yields CASSESRGRGSGYTF.

The chain employs TRBV18 and TRBJ1-1; 7 positions agree with TRBD1. The CDR3 is made up of 13 amino acids. Germline CDR1 reads KGHSH; CDR2 reads LQKENI. Trimming took 3 bases from V and 11 from J; bases not matched to a gene: 9. CDR3 nucleotides: TGTGCCAGCTCACCTAATCGACAGGACAGGGCTTTCTTT. It codes for CASSPNRQDRAFF.

On this clone itself: One junction end disagrees with the germline gene, perhaps due to a read error. The chain joins TRBV7-9 to TRBJ1-4; the D is unclear. Germline values: CDR1 SEHNR, CDR2 FQNEAQ (reference sequence). The CDR3 runs to 17 residues. CDR3: CSSSLGFEVATNEKLFF. CDR3 nucleotide sequence: TGTTCCAGCAGCTTAGGGTTCGAGGTTGCAACTAATGAAAAACTGTTTTTT.

V and J are TRBV19 and TRBJ1-5; D unclear. This CDR3 spans 12 amino acids. Looked up from germline, CDR1 is LNHDA and CDR2 is SQIVND (reference sequence). With 3 bases removed from V and 9 bases from J, the gap between germline ends came to 9 bases. CDR3 in amino acids: CASSMGLGPQHF. CDR3 in DNA: TGTGCCAGTAGTATGGGCTTGGGGCCCCAGCATTTT.

This clone showed up just a few times. This rearrangement joins TRBV7-8 to TRBJ2-7; D perhaps matches TRBD1 (5 bases). The CDR3 runs to 14 residues. The germline CDR1 and CDR2 sequences are SGHVS and FQNEAQ. Trimming pared 7 bases from V and 2 bases from J, leaving 15 bases between. DNA of the CDR3: TGTGCCAGCATGGAGACAACAGGAACCTACGAGCAGTACTTC. This codes for CASMETTGTYEQYF.

V and J are TRBV30 and TRBJ1-1, with a possible D match to TRBD1 (5 bases). The CDR3 is made up of 14 amino acids. Germline assignment: CDR1 GTSNPN and CDR2 SVGIG (reference sequence). V lost 4 bases to trimming and J lost 5 bases, with 17 bases between them. CDR3 sequence reads: CAWTWSGVGTEAFF. The CDR3 nucleotides are TGTGCCTGGACTTGGTCGGGGGTAGGGACTGAAGCTTTCTTT.

In its sample, this clone was seen a few times. The chain has TRBV9 and TRBJ2-7, with D perhaps TRBD2 (5 bases). This CDR3 has 15 residues. The germline CDR1 and CDR2 sequences are SGDLS and YYNGEE. V was clipped by 0 bases and J by 4 bases, with 14 bases between them. For the CDR3, the DNA is TGTGCCAGCAGCGTAGGGGAGTGGGTTGGGTACGAGCAGTACTTC. The encoded protein is CASSVGEWVGYEQYF.

The J gene is TRBJ1-3, the V gene TRBV4-3; no clear D. Trimming cost V 1 base and J 4 bases, with 11 bases left between them. Germline V gene lookup returns CDR1 LGHNA and CDR2 YSLEER. The CDR3 is 15 amino acids. The chain's CDR3 is CASSQGGGMGNTIYF. The CDR3 DNA is TGCGCCAGCAGCCAAGGGGGAGGGATGGGAAACACCATATATTTT.

V and J are TRBV6-1 and TRBJ1-2, with D unresolved. V was pared by 0 bases and J by 1 base, with 15 bases between. This CDR3 spans 17 amino acids. Germline values: CDR1 MNHNS, CDR2 SASEGT. DNA for the CDR3: TGTGCCAGCAGTGAAGCGAGCTCCGACTACTTTAACTATGGCTACACCTTC. Its translation is CASSEASSDYFNYGYTF.

The chain employs TRBV6-5 and TRBJ2-1, with 11 bases matching TRBD2. This CDR3 is 15 amino acids long. Germline V gene lookup returns CDR1 MNHEY and CDR2 SVGAGI. V lost 4 bases, J lost 8 bases, and 7 bases stayed unmatched. The CDR3 DNA reads as TGTGCCAGCAGTTCGGTAGCGGGGGGGCCCTATGAGCAGTTCTTC. Encoded protein: CASSSVAGGPYEQFF.

The genes are TRBV7-6 and TRBJ1-3, with 8 bases identical to TRBD1. V was pared by 3 bases and J by 1 base, with 5 bases of the junction left unmatched. Looked up from germline, CDR1 is SGHVS and CDR2 is FNYEAQ. The CDR3 has 16 amino acids. This chain's CDR3 is CASSFGQGFSGNTIYF. The DNA of the CDR3 is TGTGCCAGCAGCTTTGGACAGGGCTTTTCTGGAAACACCATATATTTT.

The rearrangement joins TRBV27 to TRBJ2-7; D might be TRBD1 (5 bases). Germline CDR1 reads MNHEY; CDR2 reads SMNVEV (reference sequence). This CDR3 is built from 17 residues. Trimming left V 6 bases short and J 0 bases short, with 21 bases between. The CDR3: CASRKVTVASSSYEQYF. CDR3 nucleotide sequence: TGTGCCAGCAGAAAAGTGACAGTCGCATCGAGCTCCTACGAGCAGTACTTC.

The chain uses TRBV5-1 and TRBJ2-1; 10 bases are shared with TRBD2. CDR3 size: 16 residues. From germline, CDR1 is SGHRS and CDR2 YFSETQ. Trimming at V came to 4 bases and at J to 4 bases, leaving 8 bases not matched to a gene. CDR3 nucleotides: TGCGCCAGCAGCGGGATAGCGGGGGGATATTACAATGAGCAGTTCTTC. Protein product: CASSGIAGGYYNEQFF.

A few counts support this clone. The V and J genes are TRBV7-9 and TRBJ2-7; 8 nucleotides align to TRBD1. The CDR3 consists of 17 residues. Looked up from germline, CDR1 is SEHNR and CDR2 is FQNEAQ (reference sequence). V shed 5 bases and J 4 bases; nucleotides not matched to a gene: 16. The CDR3 bases are TGTGCCAGCAGCCAAGACAGGGGCTCTCTACGGGAATACGAGCAGTACTTC. This codes for CASSQDRGSLREYEQYF.

The chain joins TRBV4-2 to TRBJ1-3; TRBD1 matches at 7 bases. Trimming removed 0 bases from V and 4 bases from J; junction bases left unmatched: 9. In germline, CDR1 is LGHNA, CDR2 YNFKEQ. The CDR3 spans 17 residues. CDR3 residues: CASSQDVRGPEGNTIYF. The CDR3 DNA reads TGTGCCAGCAGCCAAGATGTAAGGGGGCCAGAGGGAAACACCATATATTTT.

Only a few counts were recorded for this clone. The rearrangement uses TRBV12-5 and TRBJ1-4; D might be TRBD1 (5 bases). Germline CDR1 LGHNT, CDR2 FRNRAP. V lost 6 bases to trimming and J lost 5 bases, with 13 bases between them. The CDR3 runs to 14 residues. CDR3: CASGSDSGNEKLFF. The CDR3 nucleotides read TGTGCTAGTGGCTCCGACAGCGGGAATGAAAAACTGTTTTTT.

The chain carries TRBV28 and TRBJ2-2; tentatively, D is TRBD1 (5 bases). The CDR3 spans 17 residues. Germline V gene data show CDR1 as MDHEN and CDR2 as SYDVKM. The germline V and J ends were trimmed by 3 bases and 0 bases, with 14 bases remaining between them. DNA of the CDR3: TGTGCCAGCAGTTTCCCCTCAGGGCCGGCGAACACCGGGGAGCTGTTTTTT. Translated: CASSFPSGPANTGELFF.

The V gene is TRBV18, the J gene TRBJ1-1, with a tentative D call TRBD1 (6 bases). Germline loops: CDR1 KGHSH, CDR2 LQKENI. The CDR3 is made up of 18 amino acids. With 1 base removed from V and 5 bases from J, the gap between germline ends came to 23 bases. The CDR3 loop reads CASSPLPEAILGGTEAFF. DNA of the CDR3: TGTGCCAGCTCACCACTCCCGGAGGCGATTCTAGGGGGAACTGAAGCTTTCTTT.

The rearrangement uses TRBV5-1 and TRBJ2-7; TRBD2 is a possible D gene (5 bases). V was clipped by 4 bases and J by 2 bases, with 7 bases between them. CDR1 and CDR2 from the germline V gene are SGHRS and YFSETQ. The CDR3 runs 12 residues. CDR3 in DNA: TGCGCCAGCAGCAATAGCGCCTACGAGCAGTACTTC. Amino acid sequence: CASSNSAYEQYF. The entire variable domain, with the rest obtained from reference TRBV5-1 and TRBJ2-7, is as follows: KAGVTQTPRYLIKTRGQQVTLSCSPISGHRSVSWYQQTPGQGLQFLFEYFSETQRNKGNFPGRFSGRQFSNSRSEMNVSTLELGDSALYLCASSNSAYEQYFGPGTRLTVT.

The chain couples TRBV9 to TRBJ2-3; TRBD2 aligns across 12 bases. Unmatched junction bases numbered 3, after V lost 0 bases and J lost 7 bases. The germline gives CDR1 SGDLS, CDR2 YYNGEE. CDR3 size: 15 residues. CDR3 sequence reads: CASSVASGGANTQYF. The CDR3 coding sequence is TGTGCCAGCAGCGTAGCTAGCGGGGGGGCAAATACGCAGTATTTT.

The table lists this clone with a few counts. V usage is TRBV5-6 and J usage is TRBJ1-3; D unresolved. The CDR3 contains 13 residues. Trimming took off 4 bases at V and 3 bases at J, with 8 bases between the two ends. The germline CDR1 and CDR2 sequences are SGHDT and YYEEEE. The CDR3 DNA follows: TGTGCCAGCAGCCCGACACTTGGAAACACCATATATTTT. It encodes CASSPTLGNTIYF.

The rearrangement links TRBV9 to TRBJ1-4, with 7 bases lining up with TRBD1. Germline CDR1 reads SGDLS; CDR2 reads YYNGEE. This CDR3 has 17 residues. V shed 0 bases, J shed 3 bases, and the junction held 8 bases outside the gene matches. CDR3 sequence (DNA): TGTGCCAGCAGCGTAGCTGTTGAGGGGGCATCTAATGAAAAACTGTTTTTT. Amino acid sequence: CASSVAVEGASNEKLFF.

This clone was observed a few times. The chain carries TRBV30 and TRBJ1-2; the D is unclear. CDR3 size: 13 residues. Deletions cut 4 bases from V and 5 bases from J, with 14 bases between. Germline CDR1 and CDR2: GTSNPN and SVGIG (reference sequence). The CDR3 loop reads CAWNKATTYGYTF. In DNA, the CDR3 is TGTGCCTGGAACAAGGCCACTACGTATGGCTACACCTTC.

The chain couples TRBV6-5 to TRBJ1-2; weak D call: TRBD1 (5 bases). Germline V gene data show CDR1 as MNHEY and CDR2 as SVGAGI. CDR3 size: 15 residues. V lost 2 bases and J lost 4, with 14 bases in between. Here the CDR3 reads CASSYITGSRYGYTF. The CDR3 DNA sequence: TGTGCCAGCAGTTACATAACAGGAAGTCGCTATGGCTACACCTTC.

The chain joins TRBV6-6 to TRBJ1-6; D is possibly TRBD1 (6 bases). The CDR3 length is 13 residues. Germline CDR1 and CDR2: MNHNY and SVGAGI (reference sequence). Trimming removed 7 bases at V and 4 bases at J, with 8 bases between. CDR3 nucleotides: TGTGCCAGCACCGGACAGTATAATTCACCCCTCCACTTT. Protein: CASTGQYNSPLHF.

The genes are TRBV11-2 and TRBJ2-3; 7 bases agree with TRBD2. V dropped 3 bases and J dropped 2; count of bases not matched to a gene: 8. The CDR3 has 16 amino acids. Per germline, CDR1 SGHAT and CDR2 FQNNGV. The CDR3 sequence is CASSFGSSGYTDTQYF. CDR3 DNA: TGTGCCAGCAGCTTTGGTTCTAGCGGATACACAGATACGCAGTATTTT.

In this sample, this clone turned up once. The rearrangement joins TRBV28 to TRBJ1-2, with unresolved D. Germline-derived CDR1 and CDR2 are MDHEN and SYDVKM. The V end lost 6 bases, the J end lost 2 bases, and 13 bases lay between the germline ends. This CDR3 is 14 amino acids long. CDR3 amino acids: CASRRERLNYGYTF. The CDR3, as DNA: TGTGCCAGCAGGCGGGAACGCCTGAACTATGGCTACACCTTC.

The gene calls are TRBV27 and TRBJ2-3; weak D call: TRBD2 (6 bases). CDR1 and CDR2 (germline): MNHEY, SMNVEV (reference sequence). The CDR3 covers 14 residues. Trimming left V 6 bases short and J 0 bases short, with 10 bases between. The DNA for the CDR3 is TGTGCCAGCAGGCGGGACCGCAGCACAGATACGCAGTATTTT. It specifies CASRRDRSTDTQYF.